A selection of T cell receptor beta chains follows, all from one sample in a study of T cell responses to AZD1222 COVID-19 vaccine. Sequenced by immunoSEQ multiplex PCR; TCRdb stores in-frame clones only, minus some. The data show more than 95,000 clones, with about 89% seen just once and under 8.5% held by the top ten. This sample comprised peripheral blood, obtained on day 0 of AZD1222 vaccination. The receptors derive from an adult in good health. Each CDR3 is given with its conserved first and last residue. A D gene is named only where the DNA matches it firmly. The listing skips clone size in some rows; elsewhere it reads once, few, many or a size class.

j_call | d_call | v_call | clone_size | cdr3_nt | cdr3_aa
TRBJ1-2 | - | TRBV21-1 | - | TGTGCCAGCCCCGGGGGGGATGGCTACACCTTC | CASPGGDGYTF
TRBJ1-1 | - | TRBV18 | - | TGTGCCAGCTCACCACCGACGGGGAGTGTGGCTGTGGCTTTCTTT | CASSPPTGSVAVAFF
TRBJ1-2 | TRBD1 | TRBV6-5 | - | TGTGCCAGCAGTCCTCGGACAGGGAAAAGAGATGGCTACACCTTC | CASSPRTGKRDGYTF
TRBJ2-1 | TRBD2 | TRBV11-2 | - | TGTGCCAGCAGCCCCCGACTAGCGCCTTACAATGAGCAGTTCTTC | CASSPRLAPYNEQFF
TRBJ1-1 | - | TRBV9 | once | TGTGCCAGCAGCGTGGGAGGGGTAGACACTGAAGCTTTCTTT | CASSVGGVDTEAFF
TRBJ1-1 | TRBD1 | TRBV6-5 | many | TGTGCCAGCAGTCGGACAGGGATATGGGACACTGAAGCTTTCTTT | CASSRTGIWDTEAFF
TRBJ1-6 | - | TRBV21-1 | - | TGTGCCAGCAGCCTCTCTCAGGAGGACACGGAGGACTCACCCCTCCACTTT | CASSLSQEDTEDSPLHF
TRBJ2-3 | - | TRBV7-2 | - | TGTGCCAGCAGCCCCAGGGGAGATACGCAGTATTTT | CASSPRGDTQYF
TRBJ1-4 | - | TRBV2 | - | TGTGCCAGAAGGAGCCCTAATGAAAAACTGTTTTTT | CARRSPNEKLFF
TRBJ2-3 | - | TRBV30 | - | TGTGCCTGGAGCGTACGGGGGGATACGCAGTATTTT | CAWSVRGDTQYF
TRBJ1-1 | - | TRBV12-5 | - | TGTGCTAGTGCCTTAGGGCTTAACACTGAAGCTTTCTTT | CASALGLNTEAFF
TRBJ2-7 | - | TRBV30 | - | TGTGCCTGGAGTGTGGACGCCCCCTACGAGCAGTACTTC | CAWSVDAPYEQYF
TRBJ1-2 | - | TRBV19 | - | TGTGCCAGTAGTCCTACACCGAACTATGGCTACACCTTC | CASSPTPNYGYTF
TRBJ1-2 | TRBD1 | TRBV9 | - | TGTGCCAGCAGCCCACGAGGGGGCGGGACGAGTTATGGCTACACCTTC | CASSPRGGGTSYGYTF
TRBJ2-1 | - | TRBV3-1/TRBV3-2 | - | TGTGCCAGCAGCCCCCTGGACAGCTCAGAAAGCTCCTACAATGAGCAGTTCTTC | CASSPLDSSESSYNEQFF
TRBJ2-3 | - | TRBV29-1 | - | TGCAGCGTGTCCCGGGCTAGCACAGATACGCAGTATTTT | CSVSRASTDTQYF